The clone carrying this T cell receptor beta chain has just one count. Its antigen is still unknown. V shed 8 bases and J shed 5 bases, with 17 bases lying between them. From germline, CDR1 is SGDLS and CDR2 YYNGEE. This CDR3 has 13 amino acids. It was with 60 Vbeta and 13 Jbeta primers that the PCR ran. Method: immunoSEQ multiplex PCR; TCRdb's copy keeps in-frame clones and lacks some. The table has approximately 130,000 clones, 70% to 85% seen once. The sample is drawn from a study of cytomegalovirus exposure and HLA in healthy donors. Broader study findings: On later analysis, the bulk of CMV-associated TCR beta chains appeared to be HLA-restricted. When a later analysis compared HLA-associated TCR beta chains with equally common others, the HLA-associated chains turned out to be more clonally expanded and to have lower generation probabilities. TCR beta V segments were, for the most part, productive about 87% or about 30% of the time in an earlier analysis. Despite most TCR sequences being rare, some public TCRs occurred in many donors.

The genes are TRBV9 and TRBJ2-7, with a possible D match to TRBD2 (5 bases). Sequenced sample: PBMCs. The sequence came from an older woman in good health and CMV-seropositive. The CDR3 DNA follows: TGTGCCAGTGGACTCGGGGAGAGGGACGAGCAGTACTTC. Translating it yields CASGLGERDEQYF.